The rows below give T cell receptor beta chains drawn from one sample of a study of blood T cell repertoires in COVID-19. Data came from immunoSEQ multiplex PCR; TCRdb stores just in-frame clones and leaves some out. The sample shows about 120,000 clones, 85% of them seen only once. Sample: peripheral blood. These receptors were taken from a man at least 80 years old with acute or convalescent COVID-19. Both conserved end residues are part of each CDR3. D genes are given only for firm matches. Not every row has a clone size; where given, it reads once, few, many or a size class.

J gene,clone size,D gene,V gene,CDR3 DNA,CDR3 protein
TRBJ1-1,few,.,TRBV3-1/TRBV3-2,TGTGCCAGCAGCCACCTCGGGGATTCTGAAGCTTTCTTT,CASSHLGDSEAFF
TRBJ1-1,.,.,TRBV7-3,TGTGCCAGCAGCTTAGAGGAGGACACTGAAGCTTTCTTT,CASSLEEDTEAFF
TRBJ2-2,.,.,TRBV27,TGTGCCAGCAGAAAACGGACCGGGGAGCTGTTTTTT,CASRKRTGELFF
TRBJ1-1,.,.,TRBV18,TGTGCCAGCTCATTTCGGGGGGGCGGCACTGAAGCTTTCTTT,CASSFRGGGTEAFF
TRBJ1-2,.,.,TRBV27,TGTGCCAGCAGTTTGGCAGGGGAGGGCTACACCTTC,CASSLAGEGYTF
TRBJ2-7,.,TRBD1,TRBV28,TGTGCCAGCAGTGGGACAGGGAGCTCCTACGAGCAGTACTTC,CASSGTGSSYEQYF
TRBJ1-1,.,.,TRBV6-5,TGTGCCAGCAGTTACTACAAGAACACTGAAGCTTTCTTT,CASSYYKNTEAFF
TRBJ2-1,.,TRBD2,TRBV9,TGTGCCAGCAGCGCGACTCAGCGGGGGGGCCGGAATGAGCAGTTCTTC,CASSATQRGGRNEQFF
TRBJ1-3,.,TRBD1,TRBV9,TGTGCCAGCAGCCCGCAGACAGGGTTCGGAAACACCATATATTTT,CASSPQTGFGNTIYF
TRBJ1-2,.,TRBD1,TRBV6-5,TGTGCCAGCAGATCAGGGACAGGGAACTATGGCTACACCTTC,CASRSGTGNYGYTF
TRBJ2-7,.,TRBD1,TRBV19,TGTGCCAGTAGTATCAGGACAGGGCGCTACGAGCAGTACTTC,CASSIRTGRYEQYF
TRBJ1-4,once,TRBD1,TRBV6-5,TGTGCCAGCAGTTTTACAGGGGCGGCTAATGAAAAACTGTTTTTT,CASSFTGAANEKLFF
TRBJ2-1,.,.,TRBV19,TGTGCCTCGGGAGAGATCTACAATGAGCAGTTCTTC,CASGEIYNEQFF
TRBJ1-3,.,.,TRBV30,TGTGCCCACGAGGGACAATCCGGCACCATATATTTT,CAHEGQSGTIYF
TRBJ2-3,few,.,TRBV4-1,TGCGCCAGCAGCCGTGGACAGTGGGCCGATACGCAGTATTTT,CASSRGQWADTQYF
TRBJ2-6,once,.,TRBV18,TGTGCCAGCTCACCATACATCTCTGGGGCCAACGTCCTGACTTTC,CASSPYISGANVLTF
TRBJ2-1,.,.,TRBV27,TGTGCCAGCAGTTCACCCCGGGGGTTGTACGATGAGCAGTTCTTC,CASSSPRGLYDEQFF
TRBJ1-3,.,.,TRBV2,TGTGCCAGCAGCCCCCGCCCCGGCTCTGGAAACACCATATATTTT,CASSPRPGSGNTIYF
TRBJ1-6,.,.,TRBV5-6,TGTGCCAGCAGCGGATTAATGGGGGGATCACCCCTCCACTTT,CASSGLMGGSPLHF